These 14 T cell receptor beta chains share one sample of origin, sequenced in a study of T cells after yellow fever vaccination. A single record per CDR3 protein comes from TCRdb applying MiXCR to the 5' RACE reads. The sample shows under 95,000 distinct CDR3 sequences, approximately 7.3% of them seen only once. The specimen comprised CD8+ T cells sorted from PBMCs, sampled approximately 11 days after the first yellow fever vaccination. The source of these receptors is a man younger than 35 who received the YFV17D yellow fever vaccine.

This clonotype was picked up many times. This chain uses TRBV20-1 with TRBJ2-7, with 7 bases identical to TRBD1. From germline, CDR1 is DFQATT and CDR2 SNEGSKA (reference sequence). V was clipped by 4 bases and J by 2 bases; unmatched bases: 11. This CDR3 is 15 amino acids long. The CDR3 coding sequence is TGCAGTGCTAATCAAGGGACAGCCAGAACCTACGAGCAGTACTTC. Encoded protein: CSANQGTARTYEQYF.

This clonotype was counted ten times or more. This sequence joins TRBV25-1 and TRBJ1-3; a weak D match, TRBD1 (5 bases). The V end was cut by 0 bases, the J end by 2 bases, with 8 bases between. Germline assignment: CDR1 MGHDK and CDR2 SYGVNS. CDR3 length equals 15 residues. CDR3 protein: CASSEYGGTGNTIYF. CDR3 in DNA: TGTGCCAGCAGTGAATACGGGGGTACTGGAAACACCATATATTTT.

This clonotype was recorded at least ten times. The rearrangement joins TRBV29-1 to TRBJ2-2; D gene unclear. V lost 5 bases to trimming and J lost 0 bases, with 4 bases between them. Germline V CDR1 and CDR2: SQVTM, ANQGSEA. The CDR3 totals 12 residues. The CDR3 sequence: CSVLPNTGELFF. Here the CDR3 DNA reads TGCAGCGTTCTCCCGAACACCGGGGAGCTGTTTTTT.

This clonotype was observed many times. This sequence joins TRBV9 and TRBJ2-3; TRBD2 agrees at 15 bases. After removal of 6 bases from V and 1 base from J, the junction contained 12 bases not matched to a gene. The CDR3 covers 19 residues. Germline CDR1 and CDR2: SGDLS and YYNGEE. This CDR3 reads CASTGPGLAGGRGTDTQYF. CDR3 coding DNA: TGTGCCAGCACCGGCCCGGGACTAGCGGGGGGCAGGGGCACAGATACGCAGTATTTT.

This clonotype was counted ten times or more. J is TRBJ2-1 and V is TRBV6-2 or TRBV6-3; 10 bases match TRBD2. The length of the CDR3 is 17 residues. Trimming cost V 2 bases and J 1 base; bases outside gene matches: 5. CDR1 and CDR2 from the germline V gene are MNHEY and SVGEGT. CDR3 nucleotide sequence: TGTGCCAGCAGTTACACCACTAGCGGGGTGTCCTACAATGAGCAGTTCTTC. Translated, it gives CASSYTTSGVSYNEQFF.

This clonotype was recorded many times. This chain links TRBV27 with TRBJ2-2; no firm D call. Trimming pared 3 bases from V and 6 bases from J, leaving 11 bases between. This CDR3 spans 14 amino acids. The V gene's germline CDR1 is MNHEY and CDR2 SMNVEV (reference sequence). CDR3: CASSFSAVSGELFF. In DNA form, the CDR3 reads TGTGCCAGCAGTTTCTCCGCCGTGTCCGGGGAGCTGTTTTTT.

This clonotype was recorded at least ten times. The chain combines TRBV7-9 with TRBJ2-3; 8 nucleotides match TRBD2. The CDR3 extends over 14 amino acids. Germline values: CDR1 SEHNR, CDR2 FQNEAQ (reference sequence). V lost 4 bases to trimming and J lost 6 bases; unmatched junction nucleotides: 6. CDR3 sequence (DNA): TGTGCCAGCAGCTCCGGGACTAGGGCGGATACGCAGTATTTT. Translated, it gives CASSSGTRADTQYF.

This clonotype has ten or more counts. The chain combines TRBV20-1 with TRBJ2-5, with D possibly being TRBD1 or TRBD2 (5 bases each). The V and J ends lost 4 bases and 0 bases respectively, with 18 bases between them. The CDR3 sequence is 16 residues long. Germline values: CDR1 DFQATT, CDR2 SNEGSKA (reference sequence). CDR3 protein: CSAINRDGVYQETQYF. Here the CDR3 DNA reads TGCAGTGCTATCAACCGGGACGGGGTGTACCAAGAGACCCAGTACTTC.

The count of this clonotype is one. The chain couples TRBV13 to TRBJ2-3; tentatively, D is TRBD2 (5 bases). The CDR3 contains 13 residues. V lost 6 bases, J lost 14 bases, and 21 bases lay in between. CDR1 is PRHDT and CDR2 is FYEKMQ in the germline V gene (reference sequence). CDR3 loop: CASSSGSSRERYF. The CDR3 DNA sequence: TGTGCCAGCAGTTCCGGGTCTTCGAGGGAGCGGTATTTT. The whole variable domain, filled in from reference TRBV13 and TRBJ2-3, reads AAGVIQSPRHLIKEKRETATLKCYPIPRHDTVYWYQQGPGQDPQFLISFYEKMQSDKGSIPDRFSAQQFSDYHSELNMSSLELGDSALYFCASSSGSSRERYFGPGTRLTVL.

The sample holds a few counts of this clonotype. This could be a read error, since a much larger clone is one nucleotide away. The CDR3 sequence is CASTPGYNEQFF. Written as DNA, the CDR3 is TGTGCCAGCACCCCCGGGTACAATGAGCAGTTCTTC. The V and J genes are TRBV12-3 or TRBV12-4 and TRBJ2-1; D not resolved. Deletions cut 7 bases from V and 4 bases from J, with 8 bases between. This CDR3 is built from 12 residues.

As for this clonotype: A clone one base away is much larger, so this may be a read error. No conserved phenylalanine or tryptophan is present at the end of the CDR3, so a read error is the likely explanation. The rearrangement links TRBV9 to TRBJ2-6; D gene uncertain. Trimming pared 3 bases from V and 6 bases from J, leaving 1 base between. Germline lookup yields CDR1 SGDLS and CDR2 YYNGEE. This CDR3 spans 11 amino acids. CDR3 in DNA: TGTGCCAGCAGCGAGGCCAACGTCCTGACTCTC. This codes for CASSEANVLTL.

Of note for this clonotype: A read error is possible here, since a much larger clone lies one base away. This chain joins TRBV29-1 and TRBJ2-1; no definite D call. The length of the CDR3 is 15 residues. CDR1 is SQVTM and CDR2 is ANQGSEA in the germline V gene. Trimming removed 6 bases from V and 6 bases from J, with 21 bases in between. CDR3: CSVEKGGRSANEQFF. The CDR3 nucleotides read TGCAGCGTGGAAAAGGGTGGCAGATCCGCCAATGAGCAGTTCTTC.

This clonotype was seen many times. This chain uses TRBV12-3 or TRBV12-4 with TRBJ2-7, with 8 positions matching TRBD1. This CDR3 is 14 amino acids long. Trimming at V came to 5 bases and at J to 5 bases, leaving 8 bases not matched to a gene. The CDR3: CASSEAGQANEQYF. The CDR3 nucleotides are TGTGCCAGCAGTGAGGCGGGACAGGCGAACGAGCAGTACTTC.

This clonotype has ten or more counts. The chain links TRBV4-3 to TRBJ2-5, with 9 bases aligning to TRBD2. The CDR3 has 17 amino acids. V shed 0 bases, J shed 2 bases, and the junction held 7 bases outside the gene matches. Germline loops: CDR1 LGHNA, CDR2 YSLEER. The CDR3, as DNA: TGCGCCAGCAGCCAAGATGAGATAGCGGGGGAACAAGAGACCCAGTACTTC. Translating gives CASSQDEIAGEQETQYF.